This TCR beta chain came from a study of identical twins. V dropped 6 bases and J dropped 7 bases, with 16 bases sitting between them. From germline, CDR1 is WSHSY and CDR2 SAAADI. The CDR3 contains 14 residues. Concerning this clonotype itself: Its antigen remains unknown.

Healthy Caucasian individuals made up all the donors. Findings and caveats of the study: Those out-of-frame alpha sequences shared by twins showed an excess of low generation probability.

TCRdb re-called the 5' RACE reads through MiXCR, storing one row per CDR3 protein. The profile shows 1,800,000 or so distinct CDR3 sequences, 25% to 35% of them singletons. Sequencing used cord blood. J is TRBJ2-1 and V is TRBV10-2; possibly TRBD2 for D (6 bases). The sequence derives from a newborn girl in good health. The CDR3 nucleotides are TGCGCCAGCAGCGACATAGGGACTTCTAATGAGCAGTTCTTC. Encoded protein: CASSDIGTSNEQFF.